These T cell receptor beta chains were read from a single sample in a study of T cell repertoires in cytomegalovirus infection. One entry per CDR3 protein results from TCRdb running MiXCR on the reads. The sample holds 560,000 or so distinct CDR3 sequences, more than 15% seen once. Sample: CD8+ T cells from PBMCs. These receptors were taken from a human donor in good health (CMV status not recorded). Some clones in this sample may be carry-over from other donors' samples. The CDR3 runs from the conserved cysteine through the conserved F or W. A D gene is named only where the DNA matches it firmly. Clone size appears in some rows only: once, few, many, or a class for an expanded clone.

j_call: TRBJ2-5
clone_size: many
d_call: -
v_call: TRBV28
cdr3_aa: CASSPGRETQYF
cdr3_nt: TGTGCCAGCAGCCCTGGACGGGAGACCCAGTACTTC

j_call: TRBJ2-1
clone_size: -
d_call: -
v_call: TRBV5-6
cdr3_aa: CASSSKAWEQIHNEQFF
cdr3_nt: TGTGCCAGCAGCTCGAAGGCTTGGGAACAGATACACAATGAGCAGTTCTTC

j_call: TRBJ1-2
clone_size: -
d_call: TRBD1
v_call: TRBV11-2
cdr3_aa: CASSRQYDTGTGGELYYGYTF
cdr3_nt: TGTGCCAGCAGCCGACAGTACGATACCGGGACAGGGGGCGAGCTATACTATGGCTACACCTTC

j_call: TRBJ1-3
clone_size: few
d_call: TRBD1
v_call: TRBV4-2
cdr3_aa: CASSQEWTGVMGNTIYF
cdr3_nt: TGTGCCAGCAGCCAAGAATGGACAGGGGTGATGGGAAACACCATATATTTT

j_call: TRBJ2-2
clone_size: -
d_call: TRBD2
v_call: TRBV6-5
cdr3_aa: CASSYSLAGRTGELFF
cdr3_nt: TGTGCCAGCAGTTACTCACTAGCGGGGCGCACCGGGGAGCTGTTTTTT

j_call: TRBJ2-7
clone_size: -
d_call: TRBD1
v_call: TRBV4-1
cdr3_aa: CASSQDWGQFYEQYF
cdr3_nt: TGCGCCAGCAGCCAAGATTGGGGACAGTTCTACGAGCAGTACTTC

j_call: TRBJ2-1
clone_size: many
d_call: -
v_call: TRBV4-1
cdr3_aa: CASSQGLLNEQFF
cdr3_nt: TGCGCCAGCAGCCAAGGACTGTTAAATGAGCAGTTCTTC

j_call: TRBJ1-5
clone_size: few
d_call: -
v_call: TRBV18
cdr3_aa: CASSPPGHLLSNQPQHF
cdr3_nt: TGTGCCAGCTCACCCCCAGGACACCTCCTTAGCAATCAGCCCCAGCATTTT

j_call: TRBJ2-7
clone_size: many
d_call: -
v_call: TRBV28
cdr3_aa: CASSLSQDDEQYF
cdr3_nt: TGTGCCAGCAGTTTATCACAGGACGACGAGCAGTACTTC

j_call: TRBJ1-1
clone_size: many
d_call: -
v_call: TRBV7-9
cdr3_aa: CASSPMDGGSTEAFF
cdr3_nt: TGTGCCAGCAGCCCGATGGACGGGGGGAGCACTGAAGCTTTCTTT

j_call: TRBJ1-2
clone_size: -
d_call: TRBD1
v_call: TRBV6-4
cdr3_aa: CASSEYPDRGGYGYTF
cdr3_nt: TGTGCCAGCAGTGAATACCCCGACAGGGGTGGCTATGGCTACACCTTC

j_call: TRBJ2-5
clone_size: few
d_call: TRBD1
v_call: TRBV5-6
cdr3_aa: CASIGQGAKYQETQYF
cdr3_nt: TGTGCCAGCATCGGACAGGGGGCCAAATACCAAGAGACCCAGTACTTC

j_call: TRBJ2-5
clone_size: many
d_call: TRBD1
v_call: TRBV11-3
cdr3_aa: CASSRDRETQYF
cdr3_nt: TGTGCCAGCAGCAGGGACAGAGAGACCCAGTACTTC

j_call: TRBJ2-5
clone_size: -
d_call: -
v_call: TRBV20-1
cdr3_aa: CSARRWEDGETQYF
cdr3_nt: TGCAGTGCCCGCCGTTGGGAAGACGGGGAGACCCAGTACTTC

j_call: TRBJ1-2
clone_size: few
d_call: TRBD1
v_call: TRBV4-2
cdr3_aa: CASSQGVSGTGVYGYTF
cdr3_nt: TGTGCCAGCAGCCAAGGGGTTTCCGGGACAGGGGTCTATGGCTACACCTTC

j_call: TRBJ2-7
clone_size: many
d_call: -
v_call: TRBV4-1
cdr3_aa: CASSQARGVGSGEQYF
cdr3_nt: TGCGCCAGCAGCCAAGCCCGCGGGGTGGGATCGGGGGAGCAGTACTTC

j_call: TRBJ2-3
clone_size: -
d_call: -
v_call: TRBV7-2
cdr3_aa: CASSCPWGIIFSTDTQYF
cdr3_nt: TGTGCCAGTAGCTGCCCTTGGGGGATTATTTTTAGCACAGATACGCAGTATTTT

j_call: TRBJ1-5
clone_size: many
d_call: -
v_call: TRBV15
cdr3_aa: CATSRELVSGNQPQHF
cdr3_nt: TGTGCCACCAGCAGAGAATTGGTGTCGGGTAATCAGCCCCAGCATTTT

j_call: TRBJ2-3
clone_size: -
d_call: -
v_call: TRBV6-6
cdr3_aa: CASSYLGSDTQYF
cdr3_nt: TGTGCCAGCAGTTACTTGGGGTCGGATACGCAGTATTTT

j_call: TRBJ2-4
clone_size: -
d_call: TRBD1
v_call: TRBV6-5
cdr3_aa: CASTDRGNKNIQYF
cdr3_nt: TGTGCCAGCACTGACAGGGGGAACAAAAACATTCAGTACTTC

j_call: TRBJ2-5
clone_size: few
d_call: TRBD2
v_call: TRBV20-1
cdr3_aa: CSALSTSGSAETQYF
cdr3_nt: TGCAGTGCCCTTTCGACTAGCGGGAGCGCAGAGACCCAGTACTTC

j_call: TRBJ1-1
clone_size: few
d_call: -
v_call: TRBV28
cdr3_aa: CATETANTEAFF
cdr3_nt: TGTGCCACCGAAACTGCGAACACTGAAGCTTTCTTT

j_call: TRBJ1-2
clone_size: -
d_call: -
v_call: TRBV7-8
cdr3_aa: CASSLEGGPWEGNYGYTF
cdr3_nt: TGTGCCAGCAGCTTAGAGGGGGGGCCGTGGGAGGGGAACTATGGCTACACCTTC

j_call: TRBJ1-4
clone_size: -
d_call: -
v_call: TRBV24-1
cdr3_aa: CATAAATNEKLFF
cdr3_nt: TGTGCCACCGCGGCAGCAACTAATGAAAAACTGTTTTTT

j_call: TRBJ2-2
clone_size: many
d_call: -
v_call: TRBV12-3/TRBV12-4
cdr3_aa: CASSSPQREDTGELFF
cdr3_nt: TGTGCCAGCAGTTCGCCTCAAAGGGAGGACACCGGGGAGCTGTTTTTT

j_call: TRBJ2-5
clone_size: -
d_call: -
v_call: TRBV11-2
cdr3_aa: CASSLVVGEETQYF
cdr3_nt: TGTGCCAGCAGCTTAGTAGTGGGGGAAGAGACCCAGTACTTC

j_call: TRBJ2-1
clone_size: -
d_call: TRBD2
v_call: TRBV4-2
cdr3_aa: CARSQDSSSGGNNEQFF
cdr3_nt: TGTGCCAGAAGCCAAGATTCATCTAGCGGGGGAAACAATGAGCAGTTCTTT

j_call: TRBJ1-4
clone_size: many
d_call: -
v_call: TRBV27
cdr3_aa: CASSLSSYTNEKLFF
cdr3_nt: TGTGCCAGCAGTTTATCAAGTTATACCAATGAAAAACTGTTTTTT

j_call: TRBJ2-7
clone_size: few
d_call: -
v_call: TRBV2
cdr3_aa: CASSERGPHEQYF
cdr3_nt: TGTGCCAGCAGTGAGCGGGGGCCCCACGAGCAGTACTTC

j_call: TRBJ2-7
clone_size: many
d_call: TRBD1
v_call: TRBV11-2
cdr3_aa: CASSLVGQVDEQYF
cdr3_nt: TGTGCCAGCAGCTTAGTAGGACAGGTGGACGAGCAGTACTTC

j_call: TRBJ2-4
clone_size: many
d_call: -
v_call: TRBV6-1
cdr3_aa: CASSDRLPEAKNIQYF
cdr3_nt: TGTGCCAGCAGTGATCGCTTGCCGGAAGCCAAAAACATTCAGTACTTC

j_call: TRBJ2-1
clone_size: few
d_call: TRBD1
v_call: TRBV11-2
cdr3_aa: CASSLVQGSYNEQFF
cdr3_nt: TGTGCCAGCAGCTTAGTACAGGGGTCCTACAATGAGCAGTTCTTC